The clone carrying this T cell receptor beta chain was detected ten times or more. The source of the sample is a study of regulatory T cells in long-lasting Graves disease. For TCR beta, libraries came from iRepertoire HTBI primers and Arm-PCR of CDR3 regions. The authors' processing: Among the samples, 50 to 80 TRBV and some 15 TRBJ segments were identified. TCRdb fed the multiplex PCR reads into MiXCR, producing one record per CDR3 protein. The authors' filters were not applied to this entry. The data contain about 470,000 distinct CDR3 sequences, roughly 20% of them singletons. Time point specified: persistent/refractory GD, antithyroid drugs over 5 years with positive TRAb. After RNA was extracted from PBMCs, the TCR library was made from it. Graves' disease diagnosis relied on American Thyroid Association guidelines. From an endocrinology department in Xi'an, China, came the patients. The CDR3 is 13 amino acids. V was pared by 6 bases and J by 0 bases, with 9 bases between. The germline V gene has CDR1 MDHEN and CDR2 SYDVKM.

This specimen was peripheral blood mononuclear cells (PBMCs), taken when the disease was refractory, from a patient treated with antithyroid drugs. This receptor was identified in a female donor with Graves disease. The rearrangement uses TRBV28 and TRBJ2-7; TRBD2 is a possible D gene (5 bases). The CDR3 coding sequence is TGTGCCAGCAGGCTAGGGAGCTCCTACGAGCAGTACTTC. Its translation is CASRLGSSYEQYF.